This T cell receptor (beta chain) emerged from a study of shared clonotypes between healthy human individuals. The CDR3 is made up of 16 amino acids. Germline V lookup: CDR1 MDHEN, CDR2 SYDVKM. V was clipped by 6 bases and J by 8 bases; unmatched bases: 13. The donor population consisted of healthy HIV-negative adults with no recent acute infections or vaccinations. A deep-level run was used for the assay. Tens of thousands of T cell genomes (about 300 ng DNA) went into each PBMC replicate. Per the original methods: ImmunoSEQ sequences covered only the junction and lacked quality scores; filtering therefore differed. Here immunoSEQ multiplex PCR was the method, and the copy in TCRdb shows in-frame clones only, minus some. That table is the source of V, J and clone size, and D and trimming were worked out from the DNA. Counted here are about 480,000 clones, more than 65% occurring once; the ten biggest clones make up around 13%.

The specimen was PBMCs. This sequence was found in a woman in her 40s in good health. Some clones in this sample may be carry-over from other donors' samples. The rearrangement joins TRBV28 to TRBJ1-4; 9 bases agree with TRBD1. Here the CDR3 DNA reads TGTGCCAGCAGCGGAGGCGCGGGGACAGGGCGGGAAAAACTGTTTTTT. It translates to CASSGGAGTGREKLFF.